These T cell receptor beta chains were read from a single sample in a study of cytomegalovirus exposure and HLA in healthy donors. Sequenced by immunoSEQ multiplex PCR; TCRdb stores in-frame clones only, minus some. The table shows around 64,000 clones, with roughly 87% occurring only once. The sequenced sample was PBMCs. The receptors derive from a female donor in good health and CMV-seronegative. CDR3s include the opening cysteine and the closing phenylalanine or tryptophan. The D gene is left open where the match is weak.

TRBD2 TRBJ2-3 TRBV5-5 TGTGCCAGCAGTCCGACTAGCGGGAGCCCCCCGGATACGCAGTATTTT CASSPTSGSPPDTQYF
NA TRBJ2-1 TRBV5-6 TGTGCCAGCAGACTGTATAGACACACCTCCTACAATGAGCAGTTCTTC CASRLYRHTSYNEQFF
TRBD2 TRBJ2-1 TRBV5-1 TGCGCCAGCAGCGCCAGCGGGGATTCCTACAATGAGCAGTTCTTC CASSASGDSYNEQFF
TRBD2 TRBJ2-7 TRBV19 TGTGCCAGTAGTTCAGCGGGAGCCTACGAGCAGTACTTC CASSSAGAYEQYF
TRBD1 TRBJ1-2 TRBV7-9 TGTGCCAGCAGCCAATACAGGGGAAACTATGGCTACACCTTC CASSQYRGNYGYTF
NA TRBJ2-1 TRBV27 TGTGCCAGCAGTGTCGGACTAAGCTCCTACAATGAGCAGTTCTTC CASSVGLSSYNEQFF
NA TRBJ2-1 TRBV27 TGTGCCAGCAGTCTGAGACAAAGGCGGGACTCCTACAATGAGCAGTTCTTC CASSLRQRRDSYNEQFF
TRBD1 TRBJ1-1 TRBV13 TGTGCCAGCAGCCCCTATCAGGGGGCTGAAGCTTTCTTT CASSPYQGAEAFF
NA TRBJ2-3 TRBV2 TGTGCCAGCAGTGAAGCGCTTGGCAGGGTTAACGATACGCAGTATTTT CASSEALGRVNDTQYF
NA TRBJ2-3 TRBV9 TGTGCCAGCAGTGACTACATCACAGATACGCAGTATTTT CASSDYITDTQYF
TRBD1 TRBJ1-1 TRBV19 TGTGCCAGTAGTAACCCAGGACAGGGTTTGGAAGCTTTCTTT CASSNPGQGLEAFF
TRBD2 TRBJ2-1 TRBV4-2 TGTGCCAGCAGCCGAGACAGGCCGGCTAGCGGGAGTCGGGAGCAGTTCTTC CASSRDRPASGSREQFF
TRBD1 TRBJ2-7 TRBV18 TGTGCCAGCTCACCTGGGGACAGCTCCTACGAGCAGTACTTC CASSPGDSSYEQYF
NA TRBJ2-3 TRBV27 TGTGCCAGCAGTTTGGGCAAGCGGGTCACAGATACGCAGTATTTT CASSLGKRVTDTQYF
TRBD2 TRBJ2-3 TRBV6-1 TGTGCCAGCAGTAAAAGCGGGACCGACACAGATACGCAGTATTTT CASSKSGTDTDTQYF
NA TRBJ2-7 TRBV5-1 TGCGCCAGCAGCGTAACCCAGGGGTTCTACGAGCAGTACTTC CASSVTQGFYEQYF